This TCR beta chain was recovered during a study of blood T cell repertoires in COVID-19. Seattle patient enrollment occurred during active infection, with longitudinal follow-up thereafter. Libraries were prepared by immunoSEQ multiplex PCR; TCRdb keeps only in-frame clonotypes and omits some of them. The data hold 150,000 to 200,000 clones, with approximately 87% observed a single time. The source material was peripheral blood. The source is a woman in her 70s with COVID-19, enrolled during active disease.

The CDR3 DNA follows: TGTGCCAGCTCACACCCGGACTATGGCTACACCTTC. Protein sequence: CASSHPDYGYTF. The chain uses TRBV18 and TRBJ1-2; D is ambiguous. The V end was cut by 4 bases, the J end by 3 bases, with 6 bases between. This CDR3 region has 12 residues. Germline-derived CDR1 and CDR2 are KGHSH and LQKENI.